Shown below are 8 T cell receptor beta chains from a single sample sequenced in a study of quantifying T cell responses using KT2 cells. Study-wide background: cDNA was made from DNase-treated RNA using alpha and beta constant primers.

The cDNA 3' end received a ligated oligonucleotide with a UMI. An equimolar mix of RC1.1 and RC1.2 primed the beta chain across TRBC1 and TRBC2. TCRdb independently ran MiXCR on the UMI-ligation and nested PCR reads; one entry per CDR3 protein. The data show around 50,000 distinct CDR3 sequences, 9.5% to 13% seen once. Sequenced sample: PBMCs spiked with cells of the T cell clone KT2. These receptors were collected from a human donor.

The rearrangement links TRBV12-3 or TRBV12-4 to TRBJ1-1; the D is unclear. The CDR3 spans 15 residues. V was cut by 3 bases and J by 0 bases, with 11 bases left in between. The CDR3 DNA sequence: TGTGCCAGCAGTTTTGGTGGAGACATGAACACTGAAGCTTTCTTT. Amino acids: CASSFGGDMNTEAFF.

This clonotype was seen more than once but under ten times. The chain is built from TRBV30 and TRBJ1-2; 10 bases are shared with TRBD1. From germline, CDR1 is GTSNPN and CDR2 SVGIG (reference sequence). After removal of 0 bases from V and 3 bases from J, the junction contained 4 bases not matched to a gene. The CDR3 extends over 15 amino acids. The DNA of the CDR3 is TGTGCCTGGAGTGTATCGGGGACAGGGGACTATGGCTACACCTTC. Translating gives CAWSVSGTGDYGYTF.

This clonotype was found a few times. The chain links TRBV2 to TRBJ2-3, with D possibly matching TRBD1 (5 bases). Trimming stripped 7 bases from V and 1 base from J, with 12 bases between. The CDR3 spans 14 residues. The germline CDR1 and CDR2 sequences are SNHLY and FYNNEI. Written as DNA, the CDR3 is TGTGCCAGCAAGTTGGGGCTCCGCACAGATACGCAGTATTTT. Translation gives CASKLGLRTDTQYF.

Only a few counts were recorded for this clonotype. The chain recombines TRBV12-3 or TRBV12-4 with TRBJ1-1; tentative D call: TRBD1 (5 bases). V lost 3 bases to trimming and J lost 1 base, with 9 bases between them. The CDR3 length is 14 residues. The CDR3 DNA sequence: TGTGCCAGCAGTTTGGTCGGGACGAACACTGAAGCTTTCTTT. Residues: CASSLVGTNTEAFF.

This clonotype has just a few counts. The chain combines TRBV2 with TRBJ1-5, with 7 bases that match TRBD1. Germline loops: CDR1 SNHLY, CDR2 FYNNEI. The V segment lost 5 bases and the J segment 2 bases; nucleotides outside the gene matches: 6. The CDR3 is made up of 15 amino acids. CDR3 DNA: TGTGCCAGCAGTTATCAGGGGGGAGGCAATCAGCCCCAGCATTTT. It codes for CASSYQGGGNQPQHF.

V usage is TRBV19 and J usage is TRBJ1-1; D is perhaps TRBD1 (6 bases). The V gene lost 10 bases and the J gene lost 0 bases, with 9 bases spanning the gap. The CDR3 covers 12 residues. Germline loops: CDR1 LNHDA, CDR2 SQIVND (reference sequence). CDR3 amino acids: CATDSLNTEAFF. The CDR3 coding sequence is TGTGCCACGGACAGCTTGAACACTGAAGCTTTCTTT.

The rearrangement joins TRBV4-1 to TRBJ2-3; possible D gene TRBD1, 6 bases. The CDR3 consists of 13 residues. CDR1 and CDR2 (germline): MGHRA, YSYEKL. V was clipped by 4 bases and J by 4 bases, with 9 bases between them. The CDR3 region is CASSRAGADTQYF. The CDR3 bases are TGCGCCAGCAGCCGAGCAGGGGCAGATACGCAGTATTTT.

This clonotype counts as medium-sized. The rearrangement joins TRBV20-1 to TRBJ2-1, with TRBD2 identical over 9 bases. J was trimmed by 3 bases and V by 6 bases; bases with no gene match: 12. Per the germline V gene, CDR1 is DFQATT and CDR2 is SNEGSKA (reference sequence). The CDR3 is 16 amino acids. The CDR3 is CSASQAGGPGYNEQFF. CDR3 DNA: TGCAGTGCAAGTCAGGCGGGAGGGCCAGGCTACAATGAGCAGTTCTTC.